These T cell receptor beta chains were read from a single sample in a study of cytomegalovirus exposure and HLA in healthy donors. The data were produced by immunoSEQ multiplex PCR, yet TCRdb's version contains in-frame clones alone and is incomplete. The top ten hold around 3% of the sample, which has about 130,000 clones, around four fifths seen once. The sequencing sample was made of PBMCs. All receptors derive from a boy aged 2 to 10 in good health and CMV-seronegative. Each CDR3 is given with its conserved first and last residue. The D gene is left open where the match is weak. Expanded clones are given a class, and other clones once, few, many or no size at all.

-,TRBV6-5,TRBD1,TRBJ2-4,TGTGCCAGCAGTTCGAACCGGGACAGGGGCGGTCGCATTCAGTACTTC,CASSSNRDRGGRIQYF
-,TRBV5-1,TRBD2,TRBJ2-1,TGCGCCAGCAGCTTGGGGGTGAACGCGGGAGGTTACAATGAGCAGTTCTTC,CASSLGVNAGGYNEQFF
once,TRBV13,-,TRBJ1-3,TGTGCCAGCAGCTTAGGCCCCGTAAGCGGAAACACCATATATTTT,CASSLGPVSGNTIYF
-,TRBV30,-,TRBJ2-3,TGTGCCTGGAGTGTACGGAGAGATACGCAGTATTTT,CAWSVRRDTQYF
-,TRBV30,TRBD1,TRBJ1-6,TGTGCCTGGAGAAGGGACAGCATAAATAATTCACCCCTCCACTTT,CAWRRDSINNSPLHF
-,TRBV5-1,TRBD1,TRBJ1-6,TGCGCCAGCAGCCTAGGGACAGGGGGCAATTCACCCCTCCACTTT,CASSLGTGGNSPLHF
-,TRBV6-5,-,TRBJ1-1,TGTGCCAGCTTTCGGGGGGTCACTGAAGCTTTCTTT,CASFRGVTEAFF
-,TRBV4-2,-,TRBJ2-1,TGTGCCAGCAGCCGTTATGGTAGCGGAGGGTACAATGAGCAGTTCTTC,CASSRYGSGGYNEQFF
-,TRBV9,TRBD2,TRBJ2-2,TGTGCCAGCAGCTCCATAGGGGTAGCGGGGGGGCCTGTCGGGGAGCTGTTTTTT,CASSSIGVAGGPVGELFF
-,TRBV2,-,TRBJ1-3,TGTGCCAGCTCCCGGGGGGGGGCTCCCTGGGCTTATGGAAACACCATATATTTT,CASSRGGAPWAYGNTIYF
-,TRBV28,-,TRBJ1-2,TGTGCCAGCAGTTTATACCGACAGATCAACTATGGCTACACCTTC,CASSLYRQINYGYTF
once,TRBV9,TRBD1,TRBJ1-3,TGTGCCAGCAGCGCGGGGGGACAGGGGTATGCTGGAAACACCATATATTTT,CASSAGGQGYAGNTIYF
-,TRBV5-1,TRBD1,TRBJ1-2,TGCGCCAGCAGCTCCTCCCAGGGGGACGGTGATGGCTACACCTTC,CASSSSQGDGDGYTF
-,TRBV4-3,TRBD1,TRBJ1-2,TGCGCCAGCAGCCAAGATCGGGACAGGGCGTTTTATGGCTACACCTTC,CASSQDRDRAFYGYTF
-,TRBV2,-,TRBJ1-5,TGTGCCAGCAGTGTATTACAGGGTGGCAATCAGCCCCAGCATTTT,CASSVLQGGNQPQHF
once,TRBV9,TRBD1,TRBJ2-6,TGTGCCAGCAGCGGACAGGGCTCTGGGGCCAACGTCCTGACTTTC,CASSGQGSGANVLTF
-,TRBV7-9,-,TRBJ2-5,TGTGCCAGCAGCTTGCAGGTACTTCAAGAGACCCAGTACTTC,CASSLQVLQETQYF
-,TRBV6-5,-,TRBJ2-3,TGTGCCAGTTGCCGGGACTCGCGCACAGATACGCAGTATTTT,CASCRDSRTDTQYF
few,TRBV18,TRBD1,TRBJ1-6,TGTGCCAGCTCACCACAGGGGGCGAATTCACCCCTCCACTTT,CASSPQGANSPLHF
-,TRBV29-1,TRBD1,TRBJ2-7,TGCAGCGTTGTGTTCCCTGGGACAGAAGAATACGAGCAGTACTTC,CSVVFPGTEEYEQYF
-,TRBV21-1,-,TRBJ1-1,TGTGCCAGCAGCAAAAGGTGCGGCGGAGGGTTTGAAGCTTTCTTT,CASSKRCGGGFEAFF
-,TRBV29-1,-,TRBJ2-7,TGCAGCGTTACAGGGAACGACTACGAGCAGTACTTC,CSVTGNDYEQYF
few,TRBV9,TRBD2,TRBJ2-1,TGTGCCAGCAGCGTAGTGGGGACTAGGGGGTACAATGAGCAGTTCTTC,CASSVVGTRGYNEQFF
once,TRBV10-3,TRBD1,TRBJ1-1,TGTGCCACCACAGGGGACGACACTGAAGCTTTCTTT,CATTGDDTEAFF
-,TRBV6-6,-,TRBJ1-1,TGTGCCAGCAGTTGGAGAGGCACTGAAGCTTTCTTT,CASSWRGTEAFF
-,TRBV2,-,TRBJ1-5,TGTGCCAGCAAGGACCGGGATAGTCAGCCCCAGCATTTT,CASKDRDSQPQHF
-,TRBV10-1,TRBD1,TRBJ2-5,TGCGCCAGCAGTTCAGACAGGGAAGTCCAGTACTTC,CASSSDREVQYF
once,TRBV5-1,TRBD1,TRBJ2-7,TGCGCCAGCAGCTCCGGGACAGGGCGCTACGAGCAGTACTTC,CASSSGTGRYEQYF
-,TRBV4-2,TRBD1,TRBJ1-1,TGTGCCAGCAGCCAAAGTTGGAGGGGGCGAAGAAACACTGAAGCTTTCTTT,CASSQSWRGRRNTEAFF
-,TRBV5-4,-,TRBJ2-1,TGTGCCAGCAGCTTTAGGGGGAACGACTACAATGAGCAGTTCTTC,CASSFRGNDYNEQFF
few,TRBV6-6,-,TRBJ1-1,TGTGCCAGCAGTTTTCCCCTAGGGGATAACACTGAAGCTTTCTTT,CASSFPLGDNTEAFF
-,TRBV9,-,TRBJ2-1,TGTGCCAGCAGCGTAGGGTCTAGTTCGATCGATGAGCAGTTCTTC,CASSVGSSSIDEQFF
-,TRBV4-1,-,TRBJ1-5,TGCGCCAGCAGCCAAGAGGACGGGGATCAGCCCCAGCATTTT,CASSQEDGDQPQHF
-,TRBV30,-,TRBJ1-5,TGTGCCTGGAACAGGGAGGGAAATCAGCCCCAGCATTTT,CAWNREGNQPQHF
-,TRBV5-4,-,TRBJ2-3,TGTGCCAGCAGCTCGCGGGGACGAGGCGGGTATTTT,CASSSRGRGGYF
-,TRBV9,-,TRBJ1-1,TGTGCCAGCAGCGTAGGATTAATCGGTATGAACACTGAAGCTTTCTTT,CASSVGLIGMNTEAFF
-,TRBV2,-,TRBJ1-2,TGTGCCAGCAGTGAAGCAAGTACATACACCTTC,CASSEASTYTF
-,TRBV5-4,-,TRBJ1-1,TGTGCCAGCACCTCTTGGGGGGACGGCTTGAACACTGAAGCTTTCTTT,CASTSWGDGLNTEAFF
-,TRBV6-1,-,TRBJ2-1,TGTGCCAGCAGTGATCCCCCGGGACTCCGGTCCTACAATGAGCAGTTCTTC,CASSDPPGLRSYNEQFF
-,TRBV7-9,-,TRBJ1-5,TGTGCCAGCAGCTTAGAAGGCGGGGGATGGAGTCAGCCCCAGCATTTT,CASSLEGGGWSQPQHF
once,TRBV2,-,TRBJ1-4,TGTGCCAGCATGATACAGGGTTTTCGAGAAAAACTGTTTTTT,CASMIQGFREKLFF
-,TRBV11-2,-,TRBJ2-1,TGTGCCAGCAGCTTAGGGAGCTCCTACAATGAGCAGTTCTTC,CASSLGSSYNEQFF